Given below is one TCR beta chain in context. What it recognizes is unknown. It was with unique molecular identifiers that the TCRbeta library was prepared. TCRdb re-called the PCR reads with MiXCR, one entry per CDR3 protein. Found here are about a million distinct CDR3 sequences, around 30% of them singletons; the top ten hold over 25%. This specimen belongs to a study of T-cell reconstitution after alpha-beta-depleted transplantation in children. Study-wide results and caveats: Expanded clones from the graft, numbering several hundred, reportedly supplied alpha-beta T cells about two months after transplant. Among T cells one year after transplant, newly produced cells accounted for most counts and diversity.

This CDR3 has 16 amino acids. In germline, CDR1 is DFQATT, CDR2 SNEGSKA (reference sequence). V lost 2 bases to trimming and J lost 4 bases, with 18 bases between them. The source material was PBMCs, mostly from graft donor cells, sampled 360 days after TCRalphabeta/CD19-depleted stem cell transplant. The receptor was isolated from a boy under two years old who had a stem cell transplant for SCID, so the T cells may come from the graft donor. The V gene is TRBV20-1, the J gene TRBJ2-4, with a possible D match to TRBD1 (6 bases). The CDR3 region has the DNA TGCAGTGCTAGACCCCAAAGGGTACAGGGTAAAAACATTCAGTACTTC. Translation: CSARPQRVQGKNIQYF.